This T cell receptor (beta chain) was sequenced for a study of cytomegalovirus exposure and HLA in healthy donors. Turning to this clone: Antigen specificity is unknown.

The PCR made use of 60 Vbeta and 13 Jbeta primers. The table came from immunoSEQ multiplex PCR; TCRdb's copy has only in-frame clones and leaves some out. The table shows about 98,000 clones, with about 74% occurring only once. This CDR3 is 14 amino acids long. Germline V gene sequence: CDR1 MNHEY, CDR2 SVGAGI. V shed 2 bases and J 1 base; nucleotides not matched to a gene: 2. General study results and limits: Presence/absence analyses rested on an assumption that sequencing depth was roughly uniform across donors. Later findings reportedly placed an Asian-associated ancestry cluster below the roughly 670-donor mean for N-insertions.

The sequence was collected from a male donor in good health and CMV-seronegative. Source material: PBMCs. The chain joins TRBV6-5 to TRBJ2-7, with 7 bases lining up with TRBD1. CDR3 in DNA: TGTGCCAGCAGTTACGGACAGGCTTCCTACGAGCAGTACTTC. It yields the protein CASSYGQASYEQYF.